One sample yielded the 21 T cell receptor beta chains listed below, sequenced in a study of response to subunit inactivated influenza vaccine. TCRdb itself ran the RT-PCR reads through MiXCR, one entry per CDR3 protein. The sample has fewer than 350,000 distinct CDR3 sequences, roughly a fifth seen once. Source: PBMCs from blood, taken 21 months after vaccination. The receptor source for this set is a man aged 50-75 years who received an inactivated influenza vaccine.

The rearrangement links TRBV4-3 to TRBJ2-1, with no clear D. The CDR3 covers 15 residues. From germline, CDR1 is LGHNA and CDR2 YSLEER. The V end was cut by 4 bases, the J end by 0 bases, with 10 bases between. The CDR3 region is CASSPDWDSYNEQFF. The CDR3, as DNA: TGCGCCAGCAGCCCTGACTGGGACTCCTACAATGAGCAGTTCTTC.

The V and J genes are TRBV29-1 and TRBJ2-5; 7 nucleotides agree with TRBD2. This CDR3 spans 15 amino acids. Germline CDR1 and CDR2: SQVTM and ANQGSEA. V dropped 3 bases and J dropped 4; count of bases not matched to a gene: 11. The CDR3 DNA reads TGCAGCGTTGAGGTTAGGCGGGAGTATCCAGAGACCCAGTACTTC. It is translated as CSVEVRREYPETQYF.

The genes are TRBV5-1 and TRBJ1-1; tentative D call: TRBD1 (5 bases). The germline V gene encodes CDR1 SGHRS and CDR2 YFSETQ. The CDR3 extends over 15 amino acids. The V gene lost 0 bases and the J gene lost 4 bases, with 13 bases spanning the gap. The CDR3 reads CASSLGGVSATEAFF. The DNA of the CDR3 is TGCGCCAGCAGCTTGGGGGGGGTTTCGGCCACTGAAGCTTTCTTT.

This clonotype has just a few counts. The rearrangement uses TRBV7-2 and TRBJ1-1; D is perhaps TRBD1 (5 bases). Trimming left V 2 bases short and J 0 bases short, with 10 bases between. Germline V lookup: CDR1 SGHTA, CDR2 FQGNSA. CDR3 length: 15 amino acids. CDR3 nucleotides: TGTGCCAGCAGCTTAATAGGCAGGGTGAACACTGAAGCTTTCTTT. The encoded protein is CASSLIGRVNTEAFF.

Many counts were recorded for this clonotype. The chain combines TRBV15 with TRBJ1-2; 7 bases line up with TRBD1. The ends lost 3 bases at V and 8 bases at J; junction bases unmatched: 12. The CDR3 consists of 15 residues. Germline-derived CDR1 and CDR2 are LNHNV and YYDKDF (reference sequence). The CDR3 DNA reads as TGTGCCACCAGCAGGACTCAAACAGGGGAATACGGCTACACCTTC. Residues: CATSRTQTGEYGYTF.

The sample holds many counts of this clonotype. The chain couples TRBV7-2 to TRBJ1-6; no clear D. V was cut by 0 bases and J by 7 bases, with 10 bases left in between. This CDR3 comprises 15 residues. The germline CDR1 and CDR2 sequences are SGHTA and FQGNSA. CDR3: CASSLAYHSNSPLHF. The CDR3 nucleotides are TGTGCCAGCAGCTTAGCGTATCACAGCAATTCACCCCTCCACTTT.

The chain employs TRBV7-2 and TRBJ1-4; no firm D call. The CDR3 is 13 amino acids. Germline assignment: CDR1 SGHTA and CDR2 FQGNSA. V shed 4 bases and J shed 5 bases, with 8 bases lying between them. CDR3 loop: CASSSYSNEKLFF. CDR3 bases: TGTGCCAGCAGCTCATACAGCAATGAAAAACTGTTTTTT.

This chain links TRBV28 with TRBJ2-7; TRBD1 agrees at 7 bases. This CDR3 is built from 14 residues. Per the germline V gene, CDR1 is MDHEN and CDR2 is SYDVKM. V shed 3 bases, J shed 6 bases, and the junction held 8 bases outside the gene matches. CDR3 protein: CASSFRGGSSEQYF. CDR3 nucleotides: TGTGCCAGCAGTTTCAGAGGGGGCTCGTCCGAGCAGTACTTC.

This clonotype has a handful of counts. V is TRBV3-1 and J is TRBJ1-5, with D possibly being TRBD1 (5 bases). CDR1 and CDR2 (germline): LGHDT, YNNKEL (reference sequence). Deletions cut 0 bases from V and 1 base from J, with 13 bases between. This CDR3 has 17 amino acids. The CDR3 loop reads CASSQEGGLGSNQPQHF. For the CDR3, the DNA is TGTGCCAGCAGCCAAGAGGGGGGGTTGGGCAGCAATCAGCCCCAGCATTTT.

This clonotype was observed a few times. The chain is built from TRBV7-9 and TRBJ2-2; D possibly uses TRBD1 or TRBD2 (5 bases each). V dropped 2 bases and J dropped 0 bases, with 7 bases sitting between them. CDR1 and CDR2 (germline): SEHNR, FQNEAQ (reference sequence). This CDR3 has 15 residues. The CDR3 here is CASSLRDANTGELFF. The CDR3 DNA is TGTGCCAGCAGCTTACGGGACGCGAACACCGGGGAGCTGTTTTTT. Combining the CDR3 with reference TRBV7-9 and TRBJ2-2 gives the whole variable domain DTGVSQNPRHKITKRGQNVTFRCDPISEHNRLYWYRQTLGQGPEFLTYFQNEAQLEKSRLLSDRFSAERPKGSFSTLEIQRTEQGDSAMYLCASSLRDANTGELFFGEGSRLTVL.

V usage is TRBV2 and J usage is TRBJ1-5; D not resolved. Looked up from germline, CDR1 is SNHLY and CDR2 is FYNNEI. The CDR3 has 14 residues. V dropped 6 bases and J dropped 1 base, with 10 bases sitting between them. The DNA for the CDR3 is TGTGCCAGCAGGAAAGAGCTAAGCAATCAGCCCCAGCATTTT. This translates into CASRKELSNQPQHF.

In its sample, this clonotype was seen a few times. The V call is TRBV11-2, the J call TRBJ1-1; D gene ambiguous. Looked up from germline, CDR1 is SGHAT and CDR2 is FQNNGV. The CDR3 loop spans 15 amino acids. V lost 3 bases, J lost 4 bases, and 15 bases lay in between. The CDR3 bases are TGTGCCAGCAGCTTGATCGTAGGACCGGGCACTGAAGCTTTCTTT. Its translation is CASSLIVGPGTEAFF.

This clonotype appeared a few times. CDR3 residues: CASSGGQGTRETQYF. CDR3 in DNA: TGTGCCAGCAGTGGGGGACAGGGGACTAGAGAGACCCAGTACTTC. The rearrangement joins TRBV2 to TRBJ2-5; 10 bases map to TRBD1. The CDR3 runs to 15 residues. V was pared by 4 bases and J by 4 bases, with 6 bases of the junction left unmatched. Germline lookup yields CDR1 SNHLY and CDR2 FYNNEI.

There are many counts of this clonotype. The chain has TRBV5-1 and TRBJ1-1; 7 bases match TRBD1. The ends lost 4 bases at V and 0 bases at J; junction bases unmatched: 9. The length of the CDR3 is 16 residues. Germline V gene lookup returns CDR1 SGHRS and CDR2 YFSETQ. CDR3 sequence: CASSMTGLLMNTEAFF. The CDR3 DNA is TGCGCCAGCAGCATGACAGGGCTACTCATGAACACTGAAGCTTTCTTT. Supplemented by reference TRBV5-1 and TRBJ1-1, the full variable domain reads KAGVTQTPRYLIKTRGQQVTLSCSPISGHRSVSWYQQTPGQGLQFLFEYFSETQRNKGNFPGRFSGRQFSNSRSEMNVSTLELGDSALYLCASSMTGLLMNTEAFFGQGTRLTVV.

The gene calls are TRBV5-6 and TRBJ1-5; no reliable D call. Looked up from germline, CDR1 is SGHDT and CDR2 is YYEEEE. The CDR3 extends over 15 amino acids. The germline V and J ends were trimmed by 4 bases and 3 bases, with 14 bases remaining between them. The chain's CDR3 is CASSVRAANNQPQHF. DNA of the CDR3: TGTGCCAGCAGCGTTAGGGCAGCGAACAATCAGCCCCAGCATTTT.

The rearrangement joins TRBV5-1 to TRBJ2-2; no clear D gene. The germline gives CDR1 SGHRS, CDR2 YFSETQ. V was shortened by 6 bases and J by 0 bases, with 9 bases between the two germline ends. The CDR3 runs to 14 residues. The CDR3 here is CASKAETNTGELFF. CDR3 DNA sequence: TGCGCCAGCAAGGCGGAAACGAACACCGGGGAGCTGTTTTTT.

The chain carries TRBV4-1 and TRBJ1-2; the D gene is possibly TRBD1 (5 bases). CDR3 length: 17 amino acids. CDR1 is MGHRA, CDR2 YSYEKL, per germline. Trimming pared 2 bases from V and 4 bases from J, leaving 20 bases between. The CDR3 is CASSQPMGQSSFYGYTF. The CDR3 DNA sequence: TGCGCCAGCAGCCAACCGATGGGGCAGTCTTCTTTCTATGGCTACACCTTC.

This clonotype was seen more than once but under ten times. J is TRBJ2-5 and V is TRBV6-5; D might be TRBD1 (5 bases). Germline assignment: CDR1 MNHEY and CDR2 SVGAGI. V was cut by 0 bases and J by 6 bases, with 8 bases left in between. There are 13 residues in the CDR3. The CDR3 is CASSYSGVKTQYF. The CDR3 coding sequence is TGTGCCAGCAGTTACTCAGGGGTGAAGACCCAGTACTTC.

CDR3 nucleotide sequence: TGTGCCAGCAGTCAGCCGGGAAGGGGACTAGCAGGTTTCTCTGGGGCCAACGTCCTGACTTTC. Protein: CASSQPGRGLAGFSGANVLTF. The rearrangement uses TRBV2 and TRBJ2-6; 9 bases align to TRBD2. This CDR3 contains 21 residues. Germline V CDR1 and CDR2: SNHLY, FYNNEI. The V segment lost 5 bases and the J segment 0 bases; nucleotides outside the gene matches: 17.

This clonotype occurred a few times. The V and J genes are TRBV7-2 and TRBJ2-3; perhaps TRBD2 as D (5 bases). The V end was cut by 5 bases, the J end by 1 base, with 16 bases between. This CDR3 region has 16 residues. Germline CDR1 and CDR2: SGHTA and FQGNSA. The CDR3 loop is CASSRLGSGRTDTQYF. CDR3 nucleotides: TGTGCCAGCAGCCGGCTAGGGAGTGGACGCACAGATACGCAGTATTTT.

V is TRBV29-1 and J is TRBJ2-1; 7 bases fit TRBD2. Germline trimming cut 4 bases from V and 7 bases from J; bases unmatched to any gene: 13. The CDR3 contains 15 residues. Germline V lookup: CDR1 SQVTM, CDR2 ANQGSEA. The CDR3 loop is CSVAGLGGKNNEQFF. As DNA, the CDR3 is TGCAGCGTTGCGGGTCTGGGAGGGAAAAATAATGAGCAGTTCTTC.